This T cell receptor (beta chain) stems from a study of long-term antiretroviral therapy in people with HIV. Trimming cost V 5 bases and J 3 bases, with 14 bases left between them. The CDR3 extends over 14 amino acids. Germline V gives CDR1 SEHNR, CDR2 FQNEAQ (reference sequence). Survey level was the resolution at which the v3.0 immunoSEQ assay ran. Clones were sequenced by immunoSEQ multiplex PCR, and TCRdb holds only the in-frame ones, with some missing. The sample yields under 50,000 clones, 86% seen once. The genes are TRBV7-9 and TRBJ2-7; no clear D gene. This specimen was unsorted PBMCs, taken 1.2 years after starting antiretroviral therapy. This TCR was recovered from a woman aged 50 to 60 with HIV. The CDR3 sequence is CASSPSRNLYEQYF. Here the CDR3 DNA reads TGTGCCAGCAGCCCCAGCAGGAACCTCTACGAGCAGTACTTC.